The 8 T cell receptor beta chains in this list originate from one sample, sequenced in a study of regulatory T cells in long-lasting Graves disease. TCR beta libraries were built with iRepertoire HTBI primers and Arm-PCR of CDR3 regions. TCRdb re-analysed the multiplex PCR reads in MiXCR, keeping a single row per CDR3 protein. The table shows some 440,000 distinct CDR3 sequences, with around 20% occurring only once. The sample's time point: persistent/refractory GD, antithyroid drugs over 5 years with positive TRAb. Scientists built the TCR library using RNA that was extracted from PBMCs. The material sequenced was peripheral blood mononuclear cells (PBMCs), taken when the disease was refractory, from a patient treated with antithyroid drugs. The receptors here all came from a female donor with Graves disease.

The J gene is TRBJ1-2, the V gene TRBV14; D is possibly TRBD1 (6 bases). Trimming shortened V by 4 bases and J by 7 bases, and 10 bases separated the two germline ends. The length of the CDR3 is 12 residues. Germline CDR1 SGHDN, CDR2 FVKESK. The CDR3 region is CASSRYRVGYTF. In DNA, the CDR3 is TGTGCCAGCAGCCGTTACAGGGTTGGCTACACCTTC. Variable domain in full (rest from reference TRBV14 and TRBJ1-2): EAGVTQFPSHSVIEKGQTVTLRCDPISGHDNLYWYRRVMGKEIKFLLHFVKESKQDESGMPNNRFLAERTGGTYSTLKVQPAELEDSGVYFCASSRYRVGYTFGSGTRLTVV.

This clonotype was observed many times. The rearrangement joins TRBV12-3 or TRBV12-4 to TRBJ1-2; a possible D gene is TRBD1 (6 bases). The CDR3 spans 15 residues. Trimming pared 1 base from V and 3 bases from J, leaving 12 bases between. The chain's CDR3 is CASSLGPGTHYGYTF. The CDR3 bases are TGTGCCAGCAGTTTAGGCCCCGGGACACACTATGGCTACACCTTC.

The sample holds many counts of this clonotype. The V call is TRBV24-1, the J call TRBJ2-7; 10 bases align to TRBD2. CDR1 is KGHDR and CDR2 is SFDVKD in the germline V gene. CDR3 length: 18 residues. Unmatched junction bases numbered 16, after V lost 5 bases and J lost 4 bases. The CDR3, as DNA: TGTGCCACCAGTGCCGGACTAGCGGAAGGACCAGGGGGGTACGAGCAGTACTTC. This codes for CATSAGLAEGPGGYEQYF.

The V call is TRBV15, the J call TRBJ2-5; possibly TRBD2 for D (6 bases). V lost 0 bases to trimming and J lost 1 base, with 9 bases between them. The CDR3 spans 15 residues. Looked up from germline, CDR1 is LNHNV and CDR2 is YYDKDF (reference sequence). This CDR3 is CATSRDHGGQETQYF. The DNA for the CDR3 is TGTGCCACCAGCAGAGATCACGGGGGCCAAGAGACCCAGTACTTC.

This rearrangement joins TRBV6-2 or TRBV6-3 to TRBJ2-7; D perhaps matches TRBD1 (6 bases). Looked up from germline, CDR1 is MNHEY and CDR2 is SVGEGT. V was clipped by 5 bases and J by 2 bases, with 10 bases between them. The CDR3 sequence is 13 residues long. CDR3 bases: TGTGCCAGCAGTCGCGACAGGACCTACGAGCAGTACTTC. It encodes CASSRDRTYEQYF.

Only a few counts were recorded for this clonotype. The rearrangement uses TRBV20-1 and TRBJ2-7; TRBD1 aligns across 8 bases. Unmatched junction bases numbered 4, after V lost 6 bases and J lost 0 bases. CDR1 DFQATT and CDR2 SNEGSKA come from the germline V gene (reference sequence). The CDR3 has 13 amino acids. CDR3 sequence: CSARQGLSYEQYF. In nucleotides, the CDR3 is TGCAGTGCAAGACAGGGGCTCTCCTACGAGCAGTACTTC.

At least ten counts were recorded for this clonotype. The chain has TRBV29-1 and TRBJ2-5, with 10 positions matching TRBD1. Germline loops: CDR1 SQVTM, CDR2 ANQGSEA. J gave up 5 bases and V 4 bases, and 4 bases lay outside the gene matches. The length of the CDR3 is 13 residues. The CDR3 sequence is CSVAWTGGETQYF. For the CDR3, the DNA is TGCAGCGTTGCATGGACAGGGGGGGAGACCCAGTACTTC.

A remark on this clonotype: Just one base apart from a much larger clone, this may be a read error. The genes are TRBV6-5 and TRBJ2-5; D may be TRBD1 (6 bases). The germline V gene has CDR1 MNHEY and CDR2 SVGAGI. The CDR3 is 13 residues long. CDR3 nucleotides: TGTGCCAGCAGTTCCCAGGGGCAAGAGGCCCAGTACTTC. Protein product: CASSSQGQEAQYF.